The present T cell receptor (beta chain) was sequenced within a study of T cell responses to AZD1222 COVID-19 vaccine. Findings of the study overall: Repertoires were obtained only post-peak T cell response.

In regard to this clone: The antigen remains unidentified.

TCRdb's table, derived via immunoSEQ multiplex PCR, lists solely in-frame clones and lacks some. The sample contains over 150,000 clones, roughly nine tenths of which appear only once. Germline V gene data show CDR1 as SGHTA and CDR2 as FQGTGA. V was cut by 5 bases and J by 7 bases, with 18 bases left in between. This CDR3 comprises 15 residues. This chain uses TRBV7-3 with TRBJ2-1, with D maybe TRBD2 (7 bases). The sample in question was peripheral blood, obtained 28 days after the second AZD1222 dose. This TCR derives from an adult who received the AZD1222 COVID-19 vaccine. CDR3 loop: CASSLEGGLSNEQFF. In nucleotides, the CDR3 is TGTGCCAGCAGCCTCGAAGGGGGACTATCGAATGAGCAGTTCTTC.